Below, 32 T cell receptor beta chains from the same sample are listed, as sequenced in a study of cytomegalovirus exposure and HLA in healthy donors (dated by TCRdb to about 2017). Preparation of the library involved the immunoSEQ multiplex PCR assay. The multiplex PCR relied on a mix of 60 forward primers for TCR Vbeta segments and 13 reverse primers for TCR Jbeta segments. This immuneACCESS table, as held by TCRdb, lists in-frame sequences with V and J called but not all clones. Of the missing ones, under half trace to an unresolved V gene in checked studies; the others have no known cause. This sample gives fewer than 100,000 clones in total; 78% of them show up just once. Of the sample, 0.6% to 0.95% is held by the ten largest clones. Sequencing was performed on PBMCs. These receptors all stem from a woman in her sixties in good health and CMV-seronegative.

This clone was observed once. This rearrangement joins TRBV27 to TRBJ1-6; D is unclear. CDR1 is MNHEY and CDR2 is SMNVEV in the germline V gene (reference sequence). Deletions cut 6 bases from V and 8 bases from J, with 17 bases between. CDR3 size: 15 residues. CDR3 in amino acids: CASSIRPGLDSPLHF. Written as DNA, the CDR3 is TGTGCCAGCAGCATCCGCCCAGGCCTCGATTCACCCCTCCACTTT.

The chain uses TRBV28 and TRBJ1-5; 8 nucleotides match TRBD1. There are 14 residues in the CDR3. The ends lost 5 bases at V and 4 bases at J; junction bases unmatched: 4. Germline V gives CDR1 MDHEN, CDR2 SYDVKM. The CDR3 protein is CASSTGQGNQPQHF. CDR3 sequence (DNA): TGTGCCAGCAGTACCGGACAGGGTAATCAGCCCCAGCATTTT.

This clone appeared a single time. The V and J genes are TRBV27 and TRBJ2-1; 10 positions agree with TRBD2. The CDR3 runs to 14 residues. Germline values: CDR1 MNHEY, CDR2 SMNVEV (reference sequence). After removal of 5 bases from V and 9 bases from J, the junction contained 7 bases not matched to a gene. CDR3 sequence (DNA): TGTGCCAGCAGTCTCAGCGGGAGGGCGGGTGAGCAGTTCTTC. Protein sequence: CASSLSGRAGEQFF.

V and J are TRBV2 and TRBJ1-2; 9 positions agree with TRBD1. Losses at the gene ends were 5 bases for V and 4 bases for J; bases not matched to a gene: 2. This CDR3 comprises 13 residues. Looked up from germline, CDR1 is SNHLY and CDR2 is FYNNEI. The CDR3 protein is CASSSTGGYGYTF. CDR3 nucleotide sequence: TGTGCCAGCAGTTCGACAGGGGGCTATGGCTACACCTTC.

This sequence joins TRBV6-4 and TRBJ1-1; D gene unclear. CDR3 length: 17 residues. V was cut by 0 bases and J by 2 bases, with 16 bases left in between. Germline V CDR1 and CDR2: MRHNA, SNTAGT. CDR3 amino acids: CASSDSRRQFTNTEAFF. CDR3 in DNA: TGTGCCAGCAGTGACTCCCGGCGACAATTTACAAACACTGAAGCTTTCTTT.

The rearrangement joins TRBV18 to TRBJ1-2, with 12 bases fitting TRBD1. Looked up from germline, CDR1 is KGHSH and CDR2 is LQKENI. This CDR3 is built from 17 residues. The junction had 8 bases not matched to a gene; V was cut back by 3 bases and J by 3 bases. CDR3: CASSPTPGQGAHYGYTF. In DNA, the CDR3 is TGTGCCAGCTCACCTACGCCGGGACAGGGGGCTCACTATGGCTACACCTTC. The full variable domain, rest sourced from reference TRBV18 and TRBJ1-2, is NAGVMQNPRHLVRRRGQEARLRCSPMKGHSHVYWYRQLPEEGLKFMVYLQKENIIDESGMPKERFSAEFPKEGPSILRIQQVVRGDSAAYFCASSPTPGQGAHYGYTFGSGTRLTVV.

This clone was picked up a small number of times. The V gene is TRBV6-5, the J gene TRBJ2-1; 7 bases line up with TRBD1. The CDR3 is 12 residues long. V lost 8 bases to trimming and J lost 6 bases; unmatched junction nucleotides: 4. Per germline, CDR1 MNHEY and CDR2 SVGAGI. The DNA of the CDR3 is TGTGCCAGCTCTGGGGACAGCAATGAGCAGTTCTTC. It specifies CASSGDSNEQFF.

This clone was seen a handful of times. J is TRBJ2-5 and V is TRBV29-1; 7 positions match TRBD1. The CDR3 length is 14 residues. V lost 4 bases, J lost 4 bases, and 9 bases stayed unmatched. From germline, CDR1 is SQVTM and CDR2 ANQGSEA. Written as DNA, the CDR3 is TGCAGCGTTGGGACCACAGGGGTTAGAGAGACCCAGTACTTC. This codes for CSVGTTGVRETQYF.

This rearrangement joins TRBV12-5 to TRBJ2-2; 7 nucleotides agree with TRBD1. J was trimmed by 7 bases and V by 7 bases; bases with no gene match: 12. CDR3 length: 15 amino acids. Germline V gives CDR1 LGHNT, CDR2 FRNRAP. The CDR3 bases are TGTGCTAGTGCCCTTGGGGGACAGAGACACGGGGAGCTGTTTTTT. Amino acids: CASALGGQRHGELFF.

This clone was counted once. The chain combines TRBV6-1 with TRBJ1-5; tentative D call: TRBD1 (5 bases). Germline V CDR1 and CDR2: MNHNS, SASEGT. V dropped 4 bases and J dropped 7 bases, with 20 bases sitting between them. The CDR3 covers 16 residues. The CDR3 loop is CASSASPRGGEQPQHF. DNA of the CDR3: TGTGCCAGCAGTGCCTCACCCCGGGGGGGTGAGCAGCCCCAGCATTTT.

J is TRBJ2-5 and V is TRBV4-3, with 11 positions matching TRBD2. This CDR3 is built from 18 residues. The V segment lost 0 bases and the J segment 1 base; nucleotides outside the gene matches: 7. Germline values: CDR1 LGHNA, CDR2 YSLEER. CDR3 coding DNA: TGCGCCAGCAGCCAAGATTGGGGTAGCGGGGGGGCCCAAGAGACCCAGTACTTC. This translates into CASSQDWGSGGAQETQYF.

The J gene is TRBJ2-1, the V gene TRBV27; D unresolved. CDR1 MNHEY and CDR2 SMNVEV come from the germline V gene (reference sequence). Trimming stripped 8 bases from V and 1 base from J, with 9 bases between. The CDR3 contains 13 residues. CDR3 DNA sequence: TGTGCCAGCCCCGATCGGTCCTACAATGAGCAGTTCTTC. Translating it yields CASPDRSYNEQFF.

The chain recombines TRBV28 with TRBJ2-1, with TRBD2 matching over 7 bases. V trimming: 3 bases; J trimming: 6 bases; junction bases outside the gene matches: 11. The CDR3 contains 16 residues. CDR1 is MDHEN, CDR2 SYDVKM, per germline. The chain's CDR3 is CASSFPSVGGSNEQFF. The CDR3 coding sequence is TGTGCCAGCAGTTTCCCTTCGGTGGGCGGGAGCAATGAGCAGTTCTTC.

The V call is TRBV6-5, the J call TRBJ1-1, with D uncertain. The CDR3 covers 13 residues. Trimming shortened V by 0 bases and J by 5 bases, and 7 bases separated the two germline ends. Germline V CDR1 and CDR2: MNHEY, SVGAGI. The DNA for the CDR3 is TGTGCCAGCAGTTACTCGATGGAGACTGAAGCTTTCTTT. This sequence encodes CASSYSMETEAFF.

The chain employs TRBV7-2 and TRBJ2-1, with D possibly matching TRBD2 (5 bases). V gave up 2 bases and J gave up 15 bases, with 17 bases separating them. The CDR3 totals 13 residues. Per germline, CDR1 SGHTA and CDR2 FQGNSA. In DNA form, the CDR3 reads TGTGCCAGCAGCTTATTAGGACGGGAAAGCGCGTTCTTC. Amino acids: CASSLLGRESAFF.

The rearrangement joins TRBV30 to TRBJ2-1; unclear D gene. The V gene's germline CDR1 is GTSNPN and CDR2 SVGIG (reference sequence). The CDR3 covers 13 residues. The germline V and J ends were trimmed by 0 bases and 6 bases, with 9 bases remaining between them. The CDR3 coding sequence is TGTGCCTGGAGTGTACGAGGTGGCAATGAGCAGTTCTTC. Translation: CAWSVRGGNEQFF.

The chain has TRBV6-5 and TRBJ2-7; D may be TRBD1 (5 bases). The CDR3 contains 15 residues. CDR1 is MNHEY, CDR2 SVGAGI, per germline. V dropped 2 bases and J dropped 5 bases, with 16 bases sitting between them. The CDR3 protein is CASSYRPAGIDEQYF. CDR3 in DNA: TGTGCCAGCAGTTACCGGCCGGCAGGGATTGACGAGCAGTACTTC.

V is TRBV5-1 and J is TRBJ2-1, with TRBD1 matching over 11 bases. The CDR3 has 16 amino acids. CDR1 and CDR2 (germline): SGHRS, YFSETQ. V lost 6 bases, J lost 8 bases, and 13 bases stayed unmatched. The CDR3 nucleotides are TGCGCCAGCACTACCGGGACAGGGGGTTTAGGGGATGAGCAGTTCTTC. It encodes CASTTGTGGLGDEQFF. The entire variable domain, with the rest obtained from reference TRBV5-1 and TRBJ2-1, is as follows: KAGVTQTPRYLIKTRGQQVTLSCSPISGHRSVSWYQQTPGQGLQFLFEYFSETQRNKGNFPGRFSGRQFSNSRSEMNVSTLELGDSALYLCASTTGTGGLGDEQFFGPGTRLTVL.

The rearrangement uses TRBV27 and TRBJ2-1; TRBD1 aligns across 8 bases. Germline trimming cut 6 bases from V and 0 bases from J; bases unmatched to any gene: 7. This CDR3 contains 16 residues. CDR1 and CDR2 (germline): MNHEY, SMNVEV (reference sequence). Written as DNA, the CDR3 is TGTGCCAGCAGGCCCTGGACAGGGAGCTCCTACAATGAGCAGTTCTTC. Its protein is CASRPWTGSSYNEQFF.

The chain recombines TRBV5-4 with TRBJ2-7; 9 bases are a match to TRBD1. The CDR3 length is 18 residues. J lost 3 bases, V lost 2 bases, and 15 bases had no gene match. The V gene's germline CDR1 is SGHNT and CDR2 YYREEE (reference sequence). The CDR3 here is CASSFGTTDRGKHYEQYF. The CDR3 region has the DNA TGTGCCAGCAGCTTTGGAACGACCGACAGGGGGAAACACTACGAGCAGTACTTC.

The CDR3 reads CASRRDSYNEQFF. The CDR3 DNA sequence: TGTGCCAGCAGACGGGACTCTTACAATGAGCAGTTCTTC. V gene TRBV6-5 combines with J gene TRBJ2-1; a weak D match, TRBD2 (6 bases). V lost 6 bases to trimming and J lost 4 bases, with 10 bases between them. CDR1 MNHEY and CDR2 SVGAGI come from the germline V gene. This CDR3 is built from 13 residues.

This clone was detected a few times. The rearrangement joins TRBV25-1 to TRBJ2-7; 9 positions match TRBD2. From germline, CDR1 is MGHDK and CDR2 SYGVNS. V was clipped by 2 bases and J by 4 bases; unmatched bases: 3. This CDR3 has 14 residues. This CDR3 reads CASSEVSGSYEQYF. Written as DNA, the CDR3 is TGTGCCAGCAGTGAAGTTAGCGGGAGTTACGAGCAGTACTTC.

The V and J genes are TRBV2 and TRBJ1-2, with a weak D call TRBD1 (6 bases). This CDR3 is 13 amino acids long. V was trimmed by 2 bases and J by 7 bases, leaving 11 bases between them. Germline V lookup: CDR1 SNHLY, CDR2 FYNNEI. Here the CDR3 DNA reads TGTGCCAGCAGTGAATGGACAGTGGGTGGCTACACCTTC. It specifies CASSEWTVGGYTF. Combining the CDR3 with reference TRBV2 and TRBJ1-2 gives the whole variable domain EPEVTQTPSHQVTQMGQEVILRCVPISNHLYFYWYRQILGQKVEFLVSFYNNEISEKSEIFDDQFSVERPDGSNFTLKIRSTKLEDSAMYFCASSEWTVGGYTFGSGTRLTVV.

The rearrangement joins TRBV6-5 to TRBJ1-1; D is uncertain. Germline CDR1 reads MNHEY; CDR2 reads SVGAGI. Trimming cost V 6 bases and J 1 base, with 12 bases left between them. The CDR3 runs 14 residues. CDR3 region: CASRPGMKNTEAFF. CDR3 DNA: TGTGCCAGCAGGCCCGGGATGAAGAACACTGAAGCTTTCTTT.

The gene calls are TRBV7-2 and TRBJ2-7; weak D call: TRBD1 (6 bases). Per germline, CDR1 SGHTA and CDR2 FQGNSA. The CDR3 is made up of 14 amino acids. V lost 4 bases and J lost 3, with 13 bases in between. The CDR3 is CASSSQGGFYEQYF. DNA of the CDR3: TGTGCCAGCAGCTCACAGGGCGGGTTCTACGAGCAGTACTTC.

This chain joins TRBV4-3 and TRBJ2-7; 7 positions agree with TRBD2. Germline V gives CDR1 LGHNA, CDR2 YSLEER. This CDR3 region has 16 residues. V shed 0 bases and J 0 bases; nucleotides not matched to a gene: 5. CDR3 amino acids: CASSQDRSGASYEQYF. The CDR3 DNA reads TGCGCCAGCAGCCAAGATCGGAGCGGGGCCTCCTACGAGCAGTACTTC.

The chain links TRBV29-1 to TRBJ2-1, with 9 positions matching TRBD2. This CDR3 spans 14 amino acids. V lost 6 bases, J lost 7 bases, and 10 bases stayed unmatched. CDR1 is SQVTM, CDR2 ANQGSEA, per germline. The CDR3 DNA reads TGCAGCGTAGGCCTCCGGACTAGCGTTAATGAGCAGTTCTTC. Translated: CSVGLRTSVNEQFF.

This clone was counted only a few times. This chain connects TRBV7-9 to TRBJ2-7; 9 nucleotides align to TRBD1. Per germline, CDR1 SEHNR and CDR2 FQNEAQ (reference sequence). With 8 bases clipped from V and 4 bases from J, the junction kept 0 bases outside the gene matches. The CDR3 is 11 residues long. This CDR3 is CASGQGYEQYF. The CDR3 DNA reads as TGTGCCAGCGGACAGGGGTACGAGCAGTACTTC.

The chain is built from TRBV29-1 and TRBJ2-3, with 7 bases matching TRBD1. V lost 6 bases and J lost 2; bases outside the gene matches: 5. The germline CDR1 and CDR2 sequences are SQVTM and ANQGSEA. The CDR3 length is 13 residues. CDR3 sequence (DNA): TGCAGCGTATCGACAGGGACCACAGATACGCAGTATTTT. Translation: CSVSTGTTDTQYF.

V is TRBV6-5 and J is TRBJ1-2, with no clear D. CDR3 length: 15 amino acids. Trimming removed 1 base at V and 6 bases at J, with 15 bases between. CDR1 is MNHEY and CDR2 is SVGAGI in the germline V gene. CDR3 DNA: TGTGCCAGCAGTTACTGGGCAGGAGGGCAGGATGGCTACACCTTC. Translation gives CASSYWAGGQDGYTF.

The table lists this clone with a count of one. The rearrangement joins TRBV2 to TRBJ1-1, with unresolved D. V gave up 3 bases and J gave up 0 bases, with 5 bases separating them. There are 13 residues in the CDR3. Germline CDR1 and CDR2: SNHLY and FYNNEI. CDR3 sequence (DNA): TGTGCCAGCAGTGAGGCAGTGAACACTGAAGCTTTCTTT. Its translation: CASSEAVNTEAFF.

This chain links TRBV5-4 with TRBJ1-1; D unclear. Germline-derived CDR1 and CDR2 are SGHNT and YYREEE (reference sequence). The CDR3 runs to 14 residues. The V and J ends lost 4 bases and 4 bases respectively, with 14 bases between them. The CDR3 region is CASSPDPSGTEAFF. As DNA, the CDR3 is TGTGCCAGCAGCCCCGACCCCTCGGGCACTGAAGCTTTCTTT. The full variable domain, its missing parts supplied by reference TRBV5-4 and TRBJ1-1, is ETGVTQSPTHLIKTRGQQVTLRCSSQSGHNTVSWYQQALGQGPQFIFQYYREEENGRGNFPPRFSGLQFPNYSSELNVNALELDDSALYLCASSPDPSGTEAFFGQGTRLTVV.